This T cell receptor (beta chain) was sequenced for a study of T cell responses to AZD1222 COVID-19 vaccine (dated by TCRdb to the early 2020s). With respect to the entire study: TCR sequencing was performed for 230 to 250 trial participants, of whom approximately 200 were given two doses of AZD1222 and approximately 25 were given two doses of MenACWY control vaccine. Trial participants were enrolled by age into subgroups of 18-55, 56-69 and 70-plus years, and around 150, 28 and 57 TCR-sequenced participants, respectively, were included in these subgroups.

The table lists this clone with a few counts. Its cognate antigen has yet to be identified. The sample holds no much larger clone one base away, and base qualities are not on file. The CDR3 spans 16 residues, from the cysteine through the phenylalanine. Only the CDR3 region is kept as DNA, spanning 48 bases read in frame from base 1. V gives up 1 base and J gives up 0 bases, and the segment between their germline ends measures 15 bases. The germline V gene (reference sequence) gives CDR1 as GTSNPN and CDR2 as SVGIG. The investigation overall reported the following: Only 5 to 7 AZD1222 recipients were SARS-CoV-2 seropositive at baseline, limiting conclusions about previously exposed vaccinees. Participants were mostly white British and included more females than males, and it was suggested by the authors that clonal diversity may have been underestimated. The 56-69-year group was small, and its depth increase did not reach significance, likely because of low power. After two AZD1222 doses, both the breadth and the depth of spike-specific TCRs were significantly higher than at day 0 and than in MenACWY recipients. The whole spike protein was spanned by vaccine-associated CD4 TCRs, and dominant responses were seen in regions 160-218 and 743-854. Because no samples from the day 14 peak response were available, repertoires could be characterized only after the peak T cell response. Nearly half of unique spike-specific TCRs reportedly recognized epitopes outside regions mutated in the B.1.351 and B.1.1.7 variants.

The time point tag for this specimen amounts to: about 28 days (+/-7) after the second vaccine dose. AZD1222 recipients given second doses at about 4 weeks or at about 12 weeks were pooled, since spike-specific TCR depth and breadth were not found to differ between the two schedules. Vaccinee samples were obtained from the UK trials COV001 and COV002, which included a single-blind randomized controlled phase 2/3 trial of AZD1222 (ChAdOx1 nCoV-19) in healthy adults. Trial participant PBMC samples were collected at day 0 and day 28 after the second dose for TCRbeta chain sequencing. The CDR3 regions of human TCRbeta chains were analyzed by immunosequencing. In the source study's methods: Repertoire TCRs were matched against a reference library of SARS-CoV-2-specific TCRs generated with the MIRA antigen-specificity platform. Breadth was defined as the fraction of unique TCRs that were SARS-CoV-2-associated, and depth was defined as the fraction of total T cells that were SARS-CoV-2-associated. Using the MIRA data, each spike-specific TCR was assigned both to the spike region to which the TCR was reactive and to a CD4 or CD8 class. Log10-transformed breadth and depth values were compared by one-way ANOVA with Sidak's multiple comparisons tests. TCRdb provides this immuneACCESS table in a form limited to in-frame rearrangements. Some clones are lacking; in checked studies, under half of them reflect an unresolved V gene, and why the rest are absent is not known. From that table come the V and J calls and clone size; the DNA was used to work out D and trimming. The sample records about 140,000 clones, 85% to 90% of which are singletons. 3% to 4% of the sample is in the top ten clones.

This receptor was taken from an adult who received the AZD1222 COVID-19 vaccine. The sequence is built from TRBV30 and TRBJ1-1, and possibly TRBD1, on 6 matching bases. The sequencing here drew on peripheral blood, taken 28 days after the second AZD1222 dose. The DNA sequence reads TGTGCCTGGAGTGCTACCAGGGGAGGGGTGAACACTGAAGCTTTCTTT. Its translation is CAWSATRGGVNTEAFF.